This TCR beta chain was identified in a study of OX40 agonist ivuxolimab in advanced cancers. Study summary: Anti-PD-1, anti-PD-L1 or anti-CTLA-4 therapy given earlier was allowed, and around 40% had some.

CDR1 is MDHEN, CDR2 SYDVKM, per germline. The CDR3 consists of 14 residues. Trimming stripped 7 bases from V and 7 bases from J, with 17 bases between. Regarding this clone: Its antigen is unknown.

Sampled blood was obtained at baseline, cycle 4 day 1, and cycle 7 day 1. Study observations and caveats: Fewer expanded clones were found on average in CD4+ than in CD8+ T cells.

TCRdb keeps only in-frame clones here, not all; method: immunoSEQ multiplex PCR. The table shows roughly 80,000 clones, with about nine tenths occurring only once. Sequencing used CD4+ or CD8+ T cells sorted from blood, obtained in a trial of the OX40 agonist ivuxolimab. The chain links TRBV28 to TRBJ1-5; TRBD1 might be the D (6 bases). The sequence came from an adult with an advanced solid tumor such as melanoma, head and neck, liver or kidney cancer. CDR3 coding DNA: TGTGCCAGCACCAAGGGGGGGTCAGGGCAGCCCCAGCATTTT. Protein product: CASTKGGSGQPQHF.